The rows below give T cell receptor beta chains drawn from one sample of a study of beta chain features in type 1 diabetes. Using immunoSEQ multiplex PCR, the repertoire was profiled, and TCRdb retains in-frame clones only, with some absent. Seen here are some 160,000 clones, 7.5% to 9.5% observed once, and the top ten hold about 0.5%. What was sequenced was central memory CD4+ T cells from blood. These receptors all come from a woman under 30 with type 1 diabetes. Both conserved end residues are part of each CDR3. Fields, in order: D gene, V gene, J gene, clone size, CDR3 DNA, CDR3 protein. The D gene is left open where the match is weak. The listing skips clone size in some rows; elsewhere it reads once, few, many or a size class.

TRBD2	TRBV5-1	TRBJ2-5	few	TGCGCCAGCAGCTTGAGTGGGAGGGTCGAAGAGACCCAGTACTTC	CASSLSGRVEETQYF
-	TRBV5-4	TRBJ1-4	-	TGTGCCAGCAGCGCGGACCGGGGGGAAAAACTGTTTTTT	CASSADRGEKLFF
-	TRBV5-1	TRBJ2-2	few	TGCGCCAGCAGCTTGGTCGCAGTGAACACCGGGGAGCTGTTTTTT	CASSLVAVNTGELFF
TRBD1	TRBV11-1	TRBJ1-2	-	TGTGCCAGCAGCGTAACGGGACAGGGCTATGGCTACACCTTC	CASSVTGQGYGYTF
-	TRBV29-1	TRBJ1-4	few	TGCAGCGCGGGGGAGGGCGGTGAAAAACTGTTTTTT	CSAGEGGEKLFF
TRBD1	TRBV7-2	TRBJ1-1	-	TGTGCCAGCAGCTTAGCGGGACAGGGCCGGGACACTGAAGCTTTCTTT	CASSLAGQGRDTEAFF
TRBD2	TRBV28	TRBJ2-7	-	TGTGCCAGCAGTTCGACTAGCGGGGTGCCTACGGAGCAGTACTTC	CASSSTSGVPTEQYF
TRBD1	TRBV7-3	TRBJ1-1	-	TGTGCCAGCAGCCCGACCGGGACAGGGAACACTGAAGCTTTCTTT	CASSPTGTGNTEAFF
TRBD2	TRBV27	TRBJ2-7	-	TGTGCCAGCAGTTTAGGATTTCTAGCGGGTTCCTCCTACGAGCAGTACTTC	CASSLGFLAGSSYEQYF
TRBD1	TRBV5-4	TRBJ2-1	-	TGTGCCAGCAGCTTTAGCACAGGGGGGTCCGATGAGCAGTTCTTC	CASSFSTGGSDEQFF
-	TRBV30	TRBJ2-7	-	TGTGCCTGGAGTGTTTCAGGGTTCTACGAGCAGTACTTC	CAWSVSGFYEQYF
-	TRBV2	TRBJ2-3	few	TGTGCCAGCAGTGGACAGTCCTCCAGCACAGATACGCAGTATTTT	CASSGQSSSTDTQYF
-	TRBV5-1	TRBJ1-1	few	TGCGCCAGCAGCTTGGACCCGGGGATGGGCACTGAAGCTTTCTTT	CASSLDPGMGTEAFF
-	TRBV5-4	TRBJ1-2	few	TGTGCCAGCAGCTTGGAGTCCAGCGAGGTAAACTATGGCTACACCTTC	CASSLESSEVNYGYTF
TRBD2	TRBV15	TRBJ2-3	-	TGTGCCACCAGCCGTGGCGGGGGGGCTAAAGATACGCAGTATTTT	CATSRGGGAKDTQYF
-	TRBV30	TRBJ2-3	-	TGTGCCTGGAGTAACGGAATAGCGAGGTTCACAGATACGCAGTATTTT	CAWSNGIARFTDTQYF
TRBD1	TRBV19	TRBJ1-6	-	TGTGCCAGTAGTATCGACAGGGAACGTTCACCCCTCCACTTT	CASSIDRERSPLHF
TRBD1	TRBV7-8	TRBJ1-2	few	TGTGCCAGCAGCCTGGGACAGGGTGTCTTTGCCTTC	CASSLGQGVFAF
-	TRBV12-2	TRBJ1-5	few	TGTGCAAGTCGCTTAGCCGCCTTCCGGGGATATAGCAATCAGCCCCAGCATTTT	CASRLAAFRGYSNQPQHF
-	TRBV6-6	TRBJ2-3	many	TGTGCCAGCAAACCGACAGCAGATACGCAGTATTTT	CASKPTADTQYF
-	TRBV12-2	TRBJ1-4	few	TGTGCAAGTCTGCGGGACGGCCCGTTTTTT	CASLRDGPFF
-	TRBV19	TRBJ1-2	few	TGTGCCAGTACTTTTGGGATGTCAGGGCGCTACACCTTC	CASTFGMSGRYTF
-	TRBV11-3	TRBJ2-2	-	TGTGCCAGCAGCTTCCCGAGGGGGGAGCTGTTTTTT	CASSFPRGELFF
TRBD1	TRBV14	TRBJ1-4	few	TGTGCCAGCAGCCGGGGACAGAATGAAAAACTGTTTTTT	CASSRGQNEKLFF
-	TRBV6-5	TRBJ2-5	-	TGTGCCAGCAGTTTAGTCGGTGAAGAGACCCAGTACTTC	CASSLVGEETQYF
TRBD2	TRBV11-3	TRBJ2-3	-	TGTGCCAGCAGCGCGGGGACTAATACGCAGTATTTT	CASSAGTNTQYF
TRBD2	TRBV30	TRBJ2-1	few	TGTGCCTGGAGTAGCCGGGGGGGGCTATTCTACAATGAGCAGTTCTTC	CAWSSRGGLFYNEQFF
TRBD1	TRBV25-1	TRBJ2-5	-	TGTGCCAGCAGTGAATGGAACAGGGGTGAGACCCAGTACTTC	CASSEWNRGETQYF
-	TRBV9	TRBJ2-5	many	TGTGCCAGCAGCGGTAGTGAGGAGACCCAGTACTTC	CASSGSEETQYF
TRBD1	TRBV11-3	TRBJ2-1	-	TGTGCCAGCAGCTTAGGGACAGGGGGCTACAATGAGCAGTTCTTC	CASSLGTGGYNEQFF
TRBD2	TRBV11-2	TRBJ2-1	-	TGTGCCAGCAGCCGAGGCCGGGGGGGAGAGCAGTTCTTC	CASSRGRGGEQFF
TRBD1	TRBV2	TRBJ2-7	-	TGTGCCAGCTGCAATCCGGGACAGGGTGTTTCCTACGAGCAGTACTTC	CASCNPGQGVSYEQYF
-	TRBV14	TRBJ2-1	-	TGTGCCAGCAGCCAGGCCCTAGGTTACAATGAGCAGTTCTTC	CASSQALGYNEQFF
-	TRBV7-2	TRBJ1-5	few	TGTGCCAGCAGCCATTACGAGAGGCCTCAGCCCCAGCATTTT	CASSHYERPQPQHF
-	TRBV28	TRBJ1-4	-	TGTGCCAGCAGCTCCCCCTCTTATGAAAAACTGTTTTTT	CASSSPSYEKLFF